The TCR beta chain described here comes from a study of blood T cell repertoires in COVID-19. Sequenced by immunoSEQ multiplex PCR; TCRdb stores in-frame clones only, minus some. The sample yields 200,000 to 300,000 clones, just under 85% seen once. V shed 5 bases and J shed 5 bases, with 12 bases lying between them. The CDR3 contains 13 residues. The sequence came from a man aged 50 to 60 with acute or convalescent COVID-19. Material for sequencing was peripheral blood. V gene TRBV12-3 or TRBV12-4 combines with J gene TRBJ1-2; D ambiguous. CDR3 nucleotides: TGTGCCAGCAGTCTCTCGGGAGGATATGGCTACACCTTC. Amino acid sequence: CASSLSGGYGYTF.